This T cell receptor beta chain emerged from a study of cytomegalovirus exposure and HLA in healthy donors. As for the donors, each was a healthy bone marrow donor. The V end was cut by 0 bases, the J end by 0 bases, with 11 bases between. Per the germline V gene, CDR1 is LNHNV and CDR2 is YYDKDF (reference sequence). CDR3 size: 16 residues. The PCR contained 60 Vbeta and 13 Jbeta primers. Clones were read by immunoSEQ multiplex PCR, and TCRdb kept only the in-frame ones, dropping some. The data show roughly 190,000 clones, 75% to 80% seen once. Sequencing was performed on PBMCs. The V gene is TRBV15, the J gene TRBJ1-1, with D possibly matching TRBD1 (6 bases). This TCR derives from a woman aged 25 to 39 in good health and CMV-seropositive. The CDR3 spells CATSREFQGLNTEAFF. The CDR3 DNA sequence: TGTGCCACCAGCAGAGAGTTCCAGGGGCTGAACACTGAAGCTTTCTTT.